A single sample gave rise to the 18 T cell receptor beta chains below, sequenced in a study of stem cell transplantation in POMP-related autoinflammatory disease. Assay used: immunoSEQ multiplex PCR; TCRdb lists only in-frame clones, some missing. Among 9,500 to 10,000 clones listed, about four fifths were seen once. This material consisted of CD4+ T cells from PBMCs, taken after stem cell transplantation. These receptors all stem from a human patient with POMP-related autoinflammation and immune dysregulation (PRAID). Some T cells may be supplied by the graft donor.

The chain uses TRBV19 and TRBJ1-3; unclear D gene. Germline CDR1 reads LNHDA; CDR2 reads SQIVND (reference sequence). Trimming removed 7 bases at V and 5 bases at J, with 18 bases between. The CDR3 runs 15 residues. The chain's CDR3 is CASNSPQAVRNTIYF. The DNA for the CDR3 is TGTGCCAGTAACTCACCCCAGGCTGTGAGAAACACCATATATTTT.

The chain combines TRBV2 with TRBJ1-2; D not resolved. V dropped 7 bases and J dropped 4 bases, with 16 bases sitting between them. The length of the CDR3 is 14 residues. CDR1 is SNHLY, CDR2 FYNNEI, per germline. The chain's CDR3 is CASKDGWVGYGYTF. In DNA form, the CDR3 reads TGTGCCAGCAAGGACGGATGGGTTGGCTATGGCTACACCTTC. The complete variable domain, with remaining parts taken from reference TRBV2 and TRBJ1-2, reads EPEVTQTPSHQVTQMGQEVILRCVPISNHLYFYWYRQILGQKVEFLVSFYNNEISEKSEIFDDQFSVERPDGSNFTLKIRSTKLEDSAMYFCASKDGWVGYGYTFGSGTRLTVV.

This chain uses TRBV6-5 with TRBJ1-2; a possible D gene is TRBD1 (5 bases). Germline lookup yields CDR1 MNHEY and CDR2 SVGAGI. V was cut by 8 bases and J by 1 base, with 8 bases left in between. This CDR3 spans 12 amino acids. For the CDR3, the DNA is TGTGCCAGCCGAGGGGTTAACTATGGCTACACCTTC. The encoded protein is CASRGVNYGYTF.

This clone is a singleton in its sample. For the CDR3, the DNA is TGTGCCAGCAGCCACCAGGGGGGACTAGCGGGAGCAGATACGCAGTATTTT. Its translation: CASSHQGGLAGADTQYF. The chain is built from TRBV3-1 (or the pseudogene TRBV3-2) and TRBJ2-3, with 14 bases matching TRBD2. Germline CDR1 reads LGHDT; CDR2 reads YNNKEL (reference sequence). This CDR3 is 17 amino acids long. The trim removed 3 bases at V and 4 bases at J, leaving 6 bases unmatched.

The V and J genes are TRBV29-1 and TRBJ1-2, with TRBD1 matching over 9 bases. The CDR3 spans 14 residues. Looked up from germline, CDR1 is SQVTM and CDR2 is ANQGSEA. V lost 7 bases and J lost 7; bases outside the gene matches: 13. CDR3 nucleotide sequence: TGCAGCGCACAGGAGGGGGACAGGGCGTCTGGCTACACCTTC. Encoded protein: CSAQEGDRASGYTF.

The chain carries TRBV3-1 (or the pseudogene TRBV3-2) and TRBJ2-6, with 10 bases lining up with TRBD1. V gave up 4 bases and J gave up 2 bases; unmatched junction bases: 5. The CDR3 runs 17 residues. The germline gives CDR1 LGHDT, CDR2 YNNKEL (reference sequence). This CDR3 reads CASSPLGQGAGANVLTF. CDR3 nucleotides: TGTGCCAGCAGCCCACTTGGACAGGGGGCTGGGGCCAACGTCCTGACTTTC.

The CDR3 spells CASTRHELEGYTF. In DNA, the CDR3 is TGTGCCAGCACCAGACACGAGCTCGAAGGCTACACCTTC. The chain employs TRBV12-3 or TRBV12-4 and TRBJ1-2; D is unresolved. This CDR3 spans 13 amino acids. V was trimmed by 7 bases and J by 8 bases, leaving 17 bases between them.

The V call is TRBV30, the J call TRBJ2-2; D is unresolved. V lost 0 bases to trimming and J lost 8 bases, with 4 bases between them. The germline V gene has CDR1 GTSNPN and CDR2 SVGIG (reference sequence). This CDR3 has 11 amino acids. The chain's CDR3 is CAWSVLGELFF. Written as DNA, the CDR3 is TGTGCCTGGAGTGTACTGGGGGAGCTGTTTTTT.

The rearrangement joins TRBV6-4 to TRBJ1-2; TRBD1 matches at 9 bases. Germline V CDR1 and CDR2: MRHNA, SNTAGT. The CDR3 has 15 amino acids. Unmatched junction bases numbered 5, after V lost 0 bases and J lost 6 bases. CDR3 sequence: CASSDSGDRADGYTF. Here the CDR3 DNA reads TGTGCCAGCAGTGACTCGGGGGACAGGGCGGATGGCTACACCTTC.

J is TRBJ1-4 and V is TRBV4-1; possible D gene TRBD1, 6 bases. The length of the CDR3 is 15 residues. The V end was cut by 8 bases, the J end by 1 base, with 14 bases between. Germline V gene data show CDR1 as MGHRA and CDR2 as YSYEKL. The CDR3 reads CASLRPGETNEKLFF. CDR3 coding DNA: TGCGCCAGCCTTCGGCCAGGGGAAACTAATGAAAAACTGTTTTTT.

The CDR3 sequence is CASSYTNGGELFF. The CDR3 nucleotides are TGTGCCAGCAGTTACACCAACGGCGGGGAGCTGTTTTTT. The chain has TRBV6-2 or TRBV6-3 and TRBJ2-2; D call uncertain. The CDR3 runs 13 residues. The V gene lost 2 bases and the J gene lost 7 bases, with 8 bases spanning the gap. The germline gives CDR1 MNHEY, CDR2 SVGEGT.

This rearrangement joins TRBV10-3 to TRBJ2-1, with 14 bases identical to TRBD2. The CDR3 is 17 amino acids. V lost 6 bases to trimming and J lost 4 bases; unmatched junction nucleotides: 8. CDR1 ENHRY and CDR2 SYGVKD come from the germline V gene. The CDR3: CAIRRAGTSGSYNEQFF. Written as DNA, the CDR3 is TGTGCCATCAGGAGAGCCGGGACTAGCGGGAGTTACAATGAGCAGTTCTTC.

The chain couples TRBV21-1 to TRBJ2-1. TRBV21-1 is a pseudogene. The CDR3 is 14 residues long. For the CDR3, the DNA is TGTGCCAGCAGCAAAAGGGCGTTATGCAATGAGCAGTTCTTC. Encoded protein: CASSKRALCNEQFF.

V usage is TRBV14 and J usage is TRBJ2-5, with 10 positions matching TRBD1. V shed 4 bases and J 4 bases; nucleotides not matched to a gene: 3. This CDR3 is built from 14 residues. Germline V CDR1 and CDR2: SGHDN, FVKESK. This CDR3 is CASSRDRGRETQYF. The CDR3 DNA follows: TGTGCCAGCAGCCGCGACAGGGGGCGAGAGACCCAGTACTTC.

In this sample, this clone turned up a few times. This chain uses TRBV5-8 with TRBJ1-4; D remains unclear. The CDR3 spans 18 residues. V lost 2 bases and J lost 0, with 17 bases in between. Germline CDR1 reads SGHTS; CDR2 reads YDEGEE. CDR3 sequence: CASSFLWGGLATNEKLFF. In nucleotides, the CDR3 is TGTGCCAGCAGCTTCTTATGGGGTGGTCTTGCAACTAATGAAAAACTGTTTTTT.

In its sample, this clone was seen a few times. The chain uses TRBV24-1 and TRBJ2-3; 12 bases agree with TRBD1. V trimming: 5 bases; J trimming: 4 bases; junction bases outside the gene matches: 9. CDR3 size: 17 residues. CDR1 is KGHDR and CDR2 is SFDVKD in the germline V gene. CDR3 sequence: CATSAVGWDRGPDTQYF. In nucleotides, the CDR3 is TGTGCCACCAGTGCAGTCGGTTGGGACAGGGGGCCAGATACGCAGTATTTT.

This chain connects TRBV18 to TRBJ1-5, with D unresolved. Looked up from germline, CDR1 is KGHSH and CDR2 is LQKENI. V lost 4 bases and J lost 0, with 13 bases in between. The length of the CDR3 is 16 residues. The CDR3 DNA reads TGTGCCAGCTCACTACTAGGGCAATTTAGCAATCAGCCCCAGCATTTT. Its translation: CASSLLGQFSNQPQHF.

In the case of this clone: Additional DNA sequences in this sample encode the identical CDR3. V usage is TRBV6-5 and J usage is TRBJ2-7, with 7 positions matching TRBD2. V dropped 0 bases and J dropped 4; count of bases not matched to a gene: 3. The CDR3 length is 14 residues. The germline CDR1 and CDR2 sequences are MNHEY and SVGAGI. This chain's CDR3 is CASSYSSGMYEQYF. The CDR3 nucleotides are TGTGCCAGCAGTTACTCAAGCGGGATGTACGAGCAGTACTTC.